The source of this TCR beta chain is a study of T cells in Graves' hyperthyroidism and ophthalmopathy (dated by TCRdb to about 2019). About the full investigation: Peripheral blood was collected at initial diagnosis, before any treatment. TCR V-J signatures able to tell the groups apart were searched for in a discovery cohort of around 95 patients, of whom under 45 had Graves' ophthalmopathy and 55 to 60 had stable Graves' hyperthyroidism. Prospective prediction of ophthalmopathy was tested in an independent validation cohort of approximately 19 hyperthyroidism patients and 15 to 17 patients who later progressed to ophthalmopathy. The 85 to 100 discovery patients were randomly split 7:3 into training and test sets. Thyroid tissue and blood T-cell repertoires from about 6 Graves' hyperthyroidism patients were also compared in the study. Once sampling was done, hyperthyroidism patients were given methimazole at a starting dose of 30 mg daily, whereas ophthalmopathy patients were given high-dose intravenous methylprednisolone. The paper describes TCR Vbeta CDR3 sequencing of 140 or so peripheral blood samples, made up of 40 to 45 ophthalmopathy patients, 70 to 75 hyperthyroidism patients and about 17 progressor patients. On the study overall, not on this receptor specifically: In validation, the model predicted progression to ophthalmopathy a median of approximately 6.3 months before onset, with approximately 68% sensitivity and about 72% specificity. Blood samples also contained most of the expanded thyroid clonotypes (frequency above 0.001), which suggests that blood repertoires may reflect thyroid immune responses. A 13 V-J signature model separated ophthalmopathy from stable hyperthyroidism, with roughly 88% sensitivity and roughly 81% specificity in cross-validation and 80%/75% in testing. No statistical method was used to set the sample size in advance, and investigators knew the group allocation.

The germline V end is reduced by 4 bases and the J end by 4 bases; junction bases left unmatched: 3. CDR1 is given as SNHLY and CDR2 as FYNNEI, both from the germline V gene. The CDR3 spans 15 residues, from the cysteine through the phenylalanine. Kept here is only the CDR3 DNA, which spans 45 bases and is read in frame from base 1. This clonotype was recorded many times. This clone's antigen is unknown. Base qualities are not provided; no much larger clone lies one nucleotide away. Ophthalmopathy patients had moderately to severely active disease, with a Clinical Activity Score of 3 or more, a NOSPECS grade of 4 or more, and a disease duration of less than 3 months. Exclusion was applied to patients with uncontrolled infections, other autoimmune diseases, pregnancy or lactation. Diagnoses were established on the basis of clinical symptoms, serum thyroxine and TRAb, thyroid ultrasound, and orbital computed tomography. Ficoll-Paque density gradient centrifugation was used to isolate PBMCs from about 9.4 ml of fresh peripheral blood. Total RNA was extracted using Trizol reagent, and RNA quality was assessed on an Agilent 2100 Bioanalyzer.

The TCR beta CDR3 regions were amplified from RNA transcripts. For the first round of RT-PCR on the TCR CDR3, the HTBI primer set was used together with the Qiagen OneStep RT-PCR kit. Libraries were constructed in a second round of multiplex PCR, after which size selection and purification were carried out. Sequencing of the libraries was done on an Illumina HiSeq2000 using paired-end 100 bp reads. The paper's data handling went like this. SOAPnuke was used to process the raw data, with reads discarded if the reads contained adapters or uncalled bases, had a mean Phred below 15, or lacked an exact constant-primer or identifier match. High-quality paired reads were merged with COPE v1.2.5, and unique nucleotide sequences were defined as clonotypes. MiTCR v1.1 was used to align the clonotypes against IMGT TRBV, TRBD and TRBJ reference segments. The analysis included only V-J combinations with a frequency above 0.0001, which together covered 99.2% of the repertoires. The TCS score was defined as F50 (clonal expansion) divided by E x V (chaos), with BLOSUM62-based TCRdist calculated between CDR3 peptides within each V-J. Welch's t-statistics and random forest reduced around 510 V-J features to fewer than 15, which were used in a naive Bayes classifier (R e1071). TCRdb redid the processing of the public reads, applying fastp at Q25 and MiXCR, and retained in-frame beta chains. Rows are unified per CDR3 protein, each entry keeping the most common DNA and genes. TCRdb, rather than the study authors, made the V and J calls. Across this sample there are some 490,000 distinct CDR3 sequences, with 22% seen only once. The ten largest clones capture about 53% of the sample.

Recombination connected TRBV2 to TRBJ2-5; the central 13 bases match TRBD2. The sequence came from a woman in her 70s with Graves' ophthalmopathy. The sample was blood. The base sequence is TGTGCCAGCAGTGCCGGACTAGCGGGAGTAGAGACCCAGTACTTC. It is translated as CASSAGLAGVETQYF.